One sample yielded the 4 T cell receptor beta chains listed below, sequenced in a study of monozygotic twins with inflammatory bowel disease. TCRdb reprocessed the 5' RACE reads, keeping one entry per CDR3 protein, no DNA. The sample totals about 380,000 distinct CDR3 sequences; its top ten clones hold 2.6%. Sequences were obtained from blood. The receptors stem from a human donor with ulcerative colitis or Crohn's disease, or a healthy co-twin of an affected twin (not recorded which).

The chain recombines TRBV27 with TRBJ2-5; absent DNA, TCRdb's TRBD1 call cannot be checked. CDR3 length: 13 amino acids. Looked up from germline, CDR1 is MNHEY and CDR2 is SMNVEV (reference sequence). This chain's CDR3 is CASSLQVAETQYF.

V usage is TRBV19 and J usage is TRBJ2-7; TCRdb's D gene call, TRBD1, goes unchecked for lack of DNA. The CDR3 runs 15 residues. CDR1 and CDR2 from the germline V gene are LNHDA and SQIVND (reference sequence). CDR3 sequence: CASSTGTGGSGEQYF.

The chain employs TRBV15 and TRBJ2-1; the D gene TCRdb calls, TRBD2, cannot be checked with no DNA. Per germline, CDR1 LNHNV and CDR2 YYDKDF (reference sequence). The CDR3 totals 20 residues. The CDR3: CATSRDLLSSGVSSYNEQFF.

The chain carries TRBV6-7 and TRBJ1-6. TRBV6-7 is annotated as an ORF whose role is uncertain. This CDR3 is built from 14 residues. The CDR3 here is CASRGYRVNSPLHF.